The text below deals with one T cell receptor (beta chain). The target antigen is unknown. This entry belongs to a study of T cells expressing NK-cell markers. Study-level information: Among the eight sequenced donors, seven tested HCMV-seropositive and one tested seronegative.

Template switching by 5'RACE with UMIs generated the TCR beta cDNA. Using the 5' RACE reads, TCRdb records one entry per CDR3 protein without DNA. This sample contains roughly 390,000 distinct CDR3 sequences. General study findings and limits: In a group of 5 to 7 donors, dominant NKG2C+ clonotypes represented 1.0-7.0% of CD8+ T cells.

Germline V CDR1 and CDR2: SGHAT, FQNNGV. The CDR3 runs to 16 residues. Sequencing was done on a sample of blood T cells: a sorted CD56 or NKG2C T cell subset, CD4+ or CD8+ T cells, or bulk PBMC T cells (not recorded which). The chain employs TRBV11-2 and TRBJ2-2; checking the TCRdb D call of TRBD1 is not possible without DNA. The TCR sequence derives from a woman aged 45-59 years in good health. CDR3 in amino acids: CASRPGQGARNGELFF.